This T cell receptor (beta chain) was sequenced in a study of molecular identifiers for immune sequencing clone quantification. V was clipped by 1 base and J by 7 bases, with 17 bases between them. The CDR3 has 16 amino acids. CDR1 is SGHTA, CDR2 FQGNSA, per germline. TCRdb ran MiXCR on the PCR reads and lists one entry per CDR3 protein. The sample includes 550,000 to 750,000 distinct CDR3 sequences, 20% of them seen just once. This clonotype was picked up many times. Naive CD8 libraries were made from about 19,000 to 1,100,000 sorted cells, and they used 10%, 30% or 50% RNA. This TCR derives from a human donor in good health. Some libraries in this study had Jurkat cell RNA spiked in. J is TRBJ1-5 and V is TRBV7-2; tentative D call: TRBD1 (5 bases). The sequenced sample was naive CD8+ T cells from blood, with Jurkat cell RNA spiked in. Indicated subset: FACS-sorted CD8+CD4-CCR7+CD45RA+ naive T cells. CDR3 region: CASSLEGWGSGQPQHF. CDR3 DNA sequence: TGTGCCAGCAGCTTAGAGGGGTGGGGGTCAGGGCAGCCCCAGCATTTT.